The present T cell receptor beta chain was sequenced within a study of T-cell memory formation after mild COVID-19. Trimming took 3 bases from V and 2 from J, leaving 23 bases between them. The CDR3 has 19 amino acids. Germline V gives CDR1 ENHRY, CDR2 SYGVKD. Study findings and constraints: The main location of contracting CD4+ clones was CM and EM, and that of contracting CD8+ clones was EMRA. CD4/CD8 balance held among clones contracting day 15 to 85, and later expanders leaned CD4+. Some clones that responded turned up in pre-infection memory, which suggests that cross-reactive memory joined in.

Many counts were recorded for this clonotype. Its antigen is not known. TCRdb fed the 5' RACE reads into MiXCR, producing one record per CDR3 protein. Of approximately 180,000 distinct CDR3 sequences in the sample, 16% were seen once. The origin of this receptor is an adult woman who had mild COVID-19 (a few samples of this study predate the infection). Cell type and time point are not known. The specimen sequenced was PBMCs or a T cell subset sorted from them (not recorded which). The chain carries TRBV10-3 and TRBJ2-1; possibly TRBD2 for D (7 bases). The CDR3 sequence: CAISDPLGAERGTYNEQFF. The DNA for the CDR3 is TGTGCCATCAGTGATCCTCTGGGGGCCGAGCGGGGAACCTACAATGAGCAGTTCTTC.